Below, 20 T cell receptor beta chains from the same sample are listed, as sequenced in a study of T cell changes during pregnancy in multiple sclerosis. Clones were sequenced by immunoSEQ multiplex PCR, and TCRdb holds only the in-frame ones, with some missing. The table has around 60,000 clones, 90% to 95% seen once; the top ten hold under 2%. This specimen was peripheral blood, taken after pregnancy. The receptors here all came from a female donor with multiple sclerosis, enrolled in a pregnancy study.

This clone turned up a few times. The rearrangement joins TRBV9 to TRBJ2-3; the match to TRBD2 covers 10 bases. This CDR3 has 16 residues. CDR1 is SGDLS, CDR2 YYNGEE, per germline. J lost 2 bases, V lost 3 bases, and 6 bases had no gene match. The CDR3 loop is CASSAQREGNTDTQYF. The CDR3 nucleotides read TGTGCCAGCAGCGCCCAGCGGGAGGGAAACACAGATACGCAGTATTTT.

The chain recombines TRBV7-6 with TRBJ1-5; 8 nucleotides align to TRBD1. Unmatched junction bases numbered 2, after V lost 1 base and J lost 3 bases. CDR3 length: 15 residues. Germline V gene data show CDR1 as SGHVS and CDR2 as FNYEAQ. CDR3 sequence: CASSLETGVNQPQHF. The CDR3 nucleotides read TGTGCCAGCAGCTTAGAGACAGGGGTCAATCAGCCCCAGCATTTT.

Worth noting for this clone: The DNA is omitted, as the CDR3 cannot be located on it reliably, and the CDR3 follows TCRdb's listing. J is TRBJ2-1 and V is TRBV9; TRBD1, as called in the table, went unchecked against the DNA. The CDR3 is 13 residues long, ends included. Germline CDR1 reads SGDLS; CDR2 reads YYNGEE. The CDR3 spells CASSVAQGSDLFF.

V is TRBV27 and J is TRBJ2-1, with a possible D match to TRBD1 (5 bases). Trimming cost V 0 bases and J 0 bases, with 15 bases left between them. Germline CDR1 reads MNHEY; CDR2 reads SMNVEV (reference sequence). The CDR3 extends over 18 amino acids. The CDR3 spells CASSLSNRFSSSYNEQFF. The DNA for the CDR3 is TGTGCCAGCAGTTTATCGAACAGGTTCTCGAGCTCCTACAATGAGCAGTTCTTC.

The chain uses TRBV6-5 and TRBJ1-1, with D uncertain. There are 13 residues in the CDR3. Germline CDR1 and CDR2: MNHEY and SVGAGI. The germline V and J ends were trimmed by 6 bases and 1 base, with 9 bases remaining between them. The CDR3 bases are TGTGCCAGCAGAATTACGGGGAACACTGAAGCTTTCTTT. Translation gives CASRITGNTEAFF.

This chain uses TRBV4-2 with TRBJ2-6; D may be TRBD1 (5 bases). Deletions cut 1 base from V and 0 bases from J, with 10 bases between. The CDR3 sequence is 17 residues long. In germline, CDR1 is LGHNA, CDR2 YNFKEQ. DNA of the CDR3: TGTGCCAGCAGCCAAGCACAGGTGAACTCTGGGGCCAACGTCCTGACTTTC. Amino acid sequence: CASSQAQVNSGANVLTF.

V and J are TRBV20-1 and TRBJ2-5, with TRBD1 as a possible D gene (6 bases). Trimming removed 5 bases at V and 5 bases at J, with 9 bases between. There are 11 residues in the CDR3. Germline-derived CDR1 and CDR2 are DFQATT and SNEGSKA (reference sequence). DNA of the CDR3: TGCAGTGCTCATAGGGGGGAGACCCAGTACTTC. Translated: CSAHRGETQYF.

This sequence joins TRBV7-2 and TRBJ2-2; perhaps TRBD2 as D (5 bases). The CDR3 sequence is 15 residues long. Looked up from germline, CDR1 is SGHTA and CDR2 is FQGNSA. V lost 2 bases and J lost 0, with 7 bases in between. The CDR3 sequence: CASSLRLSNTGELFF. As DNA, the CDR3 is TGTGCCAGCAGCTTACGACTATCGAACACCGGGGAGCTGTTTTTT.

This clone has more than one count but fewer than ten. The V and J genes are TRBV7-2 and TRBJ1-4, with 8 bases that match TRBD1. This CDR3 is built from 15 residues. Germline V gene data show CDR1 as SGHTA and CDR2 as FQGNSA. The V segment lost 1 base and the J segment 5 bases; nucleotides outside the gene matches: 3. The DNA of the CDR3 is TGTGCCAGCAGCTTAGTCAGGGGGCGGAATGAAAAACTGTTTTTT. Encoded protein: CASSLVRGRNEKLFF.

The V and J genes are TRBV7-9 and TRBJ2-3; 7 bases align to TRBD1. CDR3 length: 16 amino acids. The V and J ends lost 2 bases and 1 base, in that order; junction bases with no gene match: 6. Germline CDR1 SEHNR, CDR2 FQNEAQ (reference sequence). The chain's CDR3 is CASSLTGTAGTDTQYF. In DNA form, the CDR3 reads TGTGCCAGCAGCTTAACAGGGACAGCCGGCACAGATACGCAGTATTTT.

CDR3 DNA: TGTGCCAGCAGCTCCCTACTAACCGGGGAGCTGTTTTTT. Its protein is CASSSLLTGELFF. This chain uses TRBV7-9 with TRBJ2-2; D not resolved. CDR1 is SEHNR, CDR2 FQNEAQ, per germline (reference sequence). The length of the CDR3 is 13 residues. V was pared by 4 bases and J by 5 bases, with 8 bases between.

The V call is TRBV10-3, the J call TRBJ2-1; perhaps TRBD2 as D (5 bases). V lost 4 bases, J lost 10 bases, and 11 bases lay in between. CDR1 and CDR2 from the germline V gene are ENHRY and SYGVKD. The CDR3 covers 12 residues. The CDR3 bases are TGTGCCATCAGTGGGAGCGGAGAAGAGCAGTTCTTC. Translating gives CAISGSGEEQFF.

This chain connects TRBV11-3 to TRBJ2-1; 8 bases agree with TRBD1. J gave up 7 bases and V 5 bases, and 10 bases lay outside the gene matches. The CDR3 runs to 15 residues. Germline V gene lookup returns CDR1 SGHNT and CDR2 YENEEA. CDR3 bases: TGTGCCAGCAGCCCGGGGACAGGCAGGGCGAATGAGCAGTTCTTC. Amino acid sequence: CASSPGTGRANEQFF.

The V and J genes are TRBV6-5 and TRBJ2-7; 14 nucleotides match TRBD2. Germline V gives CDR1 MNHEY, CDR2 SVGAGI. The CDR3 is 14 amino acids. Trimming cost V 7 bases and J 6 bases; bases outside gene matches: 5. The CDR3 spells CASTPGLAGGEQYF. CDR3 in DNA: TGTGCCAGCACCCCCGGACTAGCGGGAGGCGAGCAGTACTTC.

V gene TRBV5-1 combines with J gene TRBJ2-7; D may be TRBD1 (5 bases). The CDR3 totals 14 residues. Germline V gene data show CDR1 as SGHRS and CDR2 as YFSETQ. The V gene lost 0 bases and the J gene lost 1 base, with 8 bases spanning the gap. The CDR3 DNA reads as TGCGCCAGCAGCTTGGCTTGGACATCCTACGAGCAGTACTTC. It translates to CASSLAWTSYEQYF.

J is TRBJ1-2 and V is TRBV7-9, with TRBD1 identical over 7 bases. V shed 4 bases and J 4 bases; nucleotides not matched to a gene: 0. Germline V gives CDR1 SEHNR, CDR2 FQNEAQ (reference sequence). CDR3 length equals 12 residues. CDR3 coding DNA: TGTGCCAGCAGCTGGGACAGCTATGGCTACACCTTC. Its translation: CASSWDSYGYTF.

The rearrangement uses TRBV9 and TRBJ2-7; the match to TRBD2 covers 10 bases. Trimming at V came to 0 bases and at J to 6 bases, leaving 3 bases not matched to a gene. Germline CDR1 reads SGDLS; CDR2 reads YYNGEE. CDR3 size: 14 residues. CDR3 protein: CASSVGVAGGEQYF. CDR3 sequence (DNA): TGTGCCAGCAGCGTAGGGGTAGCGGGAGGCGAGCAGTACTTC.

The V gene is TRBV29-1, the J gene TRBJ2-5; D unclear. CDR1 is SQVTM and CDR2 is ANQGSEA in the germline V gene. The CDR3 covers 12 residues. Trimming took 3 bases from V and 1 from J, leaving 6 bases between them. Here the CDR3 reads CSVEAVQETQYF. For the CDR3, the DNA is TGCAGCGTTGAGGCCGTCCAAGAGACCCAGTACTTC.

This sequence joins TRBV20-1 and TRBJ2-1; D may be TRBD1 (6 bases). Trimming left V 4 bases short and J 10 bases short, with 11 bases between. Per the germline V gene, CDR1 is DFQATT and CDR2 is SNEGSKA (reference sequence). CDR3 size: 11 residues. The CDR3 is CSAKGEREQFF. For the CDR3, the DNA is TGCAGTGCTAAGGGGGAGCGGGAGCAGTTCTTC.

This clone was detected only once. The chain combines TRBV9 with TRBJ1-3; 7 nucleotides align to TRBD1. CDR3 size: 14 residues. With V trimmed by 4 bases and J by 4 bases, 5 bases remained unmatched. Germline CDR1 is SGDLS and CDR2 is YYNGEE. DNA for the CDR3: TGTGCCAGCAGCCTCGGACAGGTGGGAAACACCATATATTTT. This codes for CASSLGQVGNTIYF.